This passage covers 4 T cell receptor beta chains from one sample sequenced in a study of T cell responses to AZD1222 COVID-19 vaccine. Data came from immunoSEQ multiplex PCR; TCRdb stores just in-frame clones and leaves some out. The table shows approximately 170,000 clones, with under 95% occurring only once. The sample in question was peripheral blood, obtained on day 0 of AZD1222 vaccination. These receptors were obtained from an adult in good health.

The chain combines TRBV7-9 with TRBJ1-2; D not certain. The CDR3 is 12 residues long. Trimming left V 0 bases short and J 4 bases short, with 3 bases between. Germline V lookup: CDR1 SEHNR, CDR2 FQNEAQ (reference sequence). CDR3 in DNA: TGTGCCAGCAGCTTAGCCCCCTATGGCTACACCTTC. Translation gives CASSLAPYGYTF. Based on the CDR3 plus reference TRBV7-9 and TRBJ1-2, the full variable domain is DTGVSQNPRHKITKRGQNVTFRCDPISEHNRLYWYRQTLGQGPEFLTYFQNEAQLEKSRLLSDRFSAERPKGSFSTLEIQRTEQGDSAMYLCASSLAPYGYTFGSGTRLTVV.

A few counts support this clone. This chain links TRBV5-1 with TRBJ2-2; D not resolved. Germline values: CDR1 SGHRS, CDR2 YFSETQ. The CDR3 has 12 residues. Trimming stripped 1 base from V and 2 bases from J, with 0 bases between. CDR3 in amino acids: CASSLNTGELFF. For the CDR3, the DNA is TGCGCCAGCAGCTTGAACACCGGGGAGCTGTTTTTT.

The sample holds one count of this clone. V gene TRBV15 combines with J gene TRBJ2-1; the match to TRBD2 covers 11 bases. This CDR3 is 16 amino acids long. The V gene's germline CDR1 is LNHNV and CDR2 YYDKDF (reference sequence). V was clipped by 5 bases and J by 8 bases; unmatched bases: 11. The CDR3 nucleotides are TGTGCCACCAGCCTAAGAACTAGCGGGAGAGGCGATGAGCAGTTCTTC. Its translation: CATSLRTSGRGDEQFF.

The chain has TRBV7-2 and TRBJ2-5, with a possible D match to TRBD2 (5 bases). With 1 base removed from V and 3 bases from J, the gap between germline ends came to 15 bases. Germline V CDR1 and CDR2: SGHTA, FQGNSA. This CDR3 is 16 amino acids long. CDR3 loop: CASSLGGLLREETQYF. CDR3 coding DNA: TGTGCCAGCAGCTTAGGTGGGCTCTTGCGGGAAGAGACCCAGTACTTC.